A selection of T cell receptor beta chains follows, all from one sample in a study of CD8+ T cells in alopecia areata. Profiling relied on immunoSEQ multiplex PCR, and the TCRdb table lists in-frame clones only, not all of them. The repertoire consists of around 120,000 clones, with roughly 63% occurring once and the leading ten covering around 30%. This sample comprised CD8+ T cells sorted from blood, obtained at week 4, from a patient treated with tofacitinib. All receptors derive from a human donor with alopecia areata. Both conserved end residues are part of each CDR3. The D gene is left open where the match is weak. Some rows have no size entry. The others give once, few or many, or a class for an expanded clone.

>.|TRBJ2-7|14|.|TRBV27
CASSLLGRAREQYF
TGTGCCAGCAGTTTATTGGGCAGGGCCAGAGAGCAGTACTTC
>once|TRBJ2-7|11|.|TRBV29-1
CSVLTNYEQYF
TGCAGCGTTCTTACCAACTACGAGCAGTACTTC
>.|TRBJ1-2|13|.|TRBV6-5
CASSYGQDYGYTF
TGTGCCAGCAGTTACGGGCAGGACTATGGCTACACCTTC
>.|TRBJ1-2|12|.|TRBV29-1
CSVDPGAQGYTF
TGCAGCGTTGATCCAGGGGCGCAGGGCTACACCTTC
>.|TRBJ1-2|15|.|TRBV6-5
CASSLTWTAKDGYTF
TGTGCCAGCAGTCTCACTTGGACCGCAAAGGATGGCTACACCTTC
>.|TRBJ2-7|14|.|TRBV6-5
CASSYSAGAYEQYF
TGTGCCAGCAGTTACTCCGCAGGAGCCTACGAGCAGTACTTC
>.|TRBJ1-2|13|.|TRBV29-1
CSVVGQDLYGYTF
TGCAGCGTTGTCGGGCAGGACCTCTATGGCTACACCTTC
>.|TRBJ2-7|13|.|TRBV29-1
CSVEGGAPLEQYF
TGCAGCGTTGAAGGGGGGGCCCCTCTCGAGCAGTACTTC
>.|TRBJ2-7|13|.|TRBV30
CAWSVGGLYEQYF
TGTGCCTGGAGTGTTGGGGGCCTCTACGAGCAGTACTTC
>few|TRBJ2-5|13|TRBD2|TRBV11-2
CASRTSGQETQYF
TGTGCCAGCAGGACTAGCGGGCAAGAGACCCAGTACTTC
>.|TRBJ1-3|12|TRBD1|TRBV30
CAWSDPGTGSYF
TGTGCCTGGAGTGACCCCGGGACAGGGTCGTACTTT
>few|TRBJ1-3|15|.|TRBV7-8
CASSELGNSGNTIYF
TGTGCCAGCAGCGAATTGGGGAATAGTGGAAACACCATATATTTT
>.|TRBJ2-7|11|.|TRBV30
CAWSVTYEQYF
TGTGCCTGGAGTGTCACTTACGAGCAGTACTTC
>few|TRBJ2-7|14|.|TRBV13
CASRKQGGPYEQYF
TGTGCCAGCAGGAAACAGGGTGGTCCCTACGAGCAGTACTTC
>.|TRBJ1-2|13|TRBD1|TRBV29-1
CSVLRTGALGYTF
TGCAGCGTCCTTCGAACAGGGGCTCTGGGCTACACCTTC
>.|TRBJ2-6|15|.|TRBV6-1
CASSEGSSGANVLTF
TGTGCCAGCAGTGAAGGGAGTTCTGGGGCCAACGTCCTGACTTTC
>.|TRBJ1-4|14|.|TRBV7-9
CASSLPGLNEKLFF
TGTGCCAGCAGCTTGCCGGGACTTAATGAAAAACTGTTTTTT
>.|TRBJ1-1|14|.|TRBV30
CAWEPGGLDTEAFF
TGTGCCTGGGAACCGGGAGGGCTCGACACTGAAGCTTTCTTT
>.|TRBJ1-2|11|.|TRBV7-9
CASSRNYGYTF
TGTGCCAGCAGTAGGAACTATGGCTACACCTTC
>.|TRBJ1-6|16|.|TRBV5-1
CASSKRQVSYNSPLHF
TGCGCCAGCAGCAAGCGACAGGTATCCTATAATTCACCCCTCCACTTT
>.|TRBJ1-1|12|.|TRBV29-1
CSVADIITEAFF
TGCAGCGTCGCGGACATAATAACTGAAGCTTTCTTT
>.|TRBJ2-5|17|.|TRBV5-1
CASSLAIQDVVRETQYF
TGCGCCAGCAGCTTGGCGATCCAGGACGTAGTTCGGGAGACCCAGTACTTC
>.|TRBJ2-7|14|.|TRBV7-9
CASSPGDQAHEQYF
TGTGCCAGCAGCCCGGGAGACCAGGCCCACGAGCAGTACTTC
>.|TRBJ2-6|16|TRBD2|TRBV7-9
CASSPREGNGANVLTF
TGTGCCAGCAGCCCGAGGGAGGGGAACGGGGCCAACGTCCTGACTTTC
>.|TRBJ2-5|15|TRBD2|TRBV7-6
CASSPLLAGEETQYF
TGTGCCAGCAGCCCCCTACTAGCGGGGGAAGAGACCCAGTACTTC
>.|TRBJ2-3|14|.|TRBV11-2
CASSLDLDTDTQYF
TGTGCCAGCAGCTTAGATCTGGACACAGATACGCAGTATTTT
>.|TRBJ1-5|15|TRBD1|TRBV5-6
CASSLTGGYNQPQHF
TGTGCCAGCAGCTTGACAGGGGGGTACAATCAGCCCCAGCATTTT
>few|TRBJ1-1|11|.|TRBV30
CAWSEPTEAFF
TGTGCCTGGAGCGAACCCACTGAAGCTTTCTTT